The 32 T cell receptor beta chains reported below all come from one sample, sequenced in a study of T cell responses to AZD1222 COVID-19 vaccine. Profiled with immunoSEQ multiplex PCR; TCRdb holds only in-frame clones, not every one. The sample lists around 96,000 clones, approximately 91% occurring once. Material: peripheral blood, obtained on day 0 of AZD1222 vaccination. The source of these receptors is an adult in good health.

This clone was recorded only once. This rearrangement joins TRBV29-1 to TRBJ2-3, with a weak D call TRBD1 (6 bases). The V end lost 0 bases, the J end lost 4 bases, and 8 bases lay between the germline ends. The V gene's germline CDR1 is SQVTM and CDR2 ANQGSEA. The CDR3 covers 13 residues. CDR3 DNA sequence: TGCAGCGTTGAAGAAGGGACATCAGATACGCAGTATTTT. Protein sequence: CSVEEGTSDTQYF.

This rearrangement joins TRBV6-1 to TRBJ1-5; D gene ambiguous. Germline V gene lookup returns CDR1 MNHNS and CDR2 SASEGT. The CDR3 is 13 residues long. The germline V and J ends were trimmed by 3 bases and 0 bases, with 3 bases remaining between them. The CDR3 loop reads CASSESSNQPQHF. CDR3 nucleotides: TGTGCCAGCAGTGAGAGTAGCAATCAGCCCCAGCATTTT.

The chain combines TRBV11-2 with TRBJ2-2, with D possibly being TRBD2 (6 bases). The V end was cut by 4 bases, the J end by 6 bases, with 6 bases between. The CDR3 runs 12 residues. Germline V gene lookup returns CDR1 SGHAT and CDR2 FQNNGV. The DNA for the CDR3 is TGTGCCAGCAGCTGGGGGGCCGGGGAGCTGTTTTTT. Its translation is CASSWGAGELFF. The variable domain in full, completed from reference TRBV11-2 and TRBJ2-2, reads EAGVAQSPRYKIIEKRQSVAFWCNPISGHATLYWYQQILGQGPKLLIQFQNNGVVDDSQLPKDRFSAERLKGVDSTLKIQPAKLEDSAVYLCASSWGAGELFFGEGSRLTVL.

This chain links TRBV24-1 with TRBJ1-1, with TRBD1 as a possible D gene (5 bases). CDR1 and CDR2 from the germline V gene are KGHDR and SFDVKD. Between the trimmed V and J ends, which lost 1 base and 11 bases, there was a span of 10 bases. CDR3 length equals 12 residues. The DNA of the CDR3 is TGTGCCACCAGTGATTTTTGGGGGACCGCTTTCTTT. Translated, it gives CATSDFWGTAFF.

The chain uses TRBV15 and TRBJ2-7; 7 bases line up with TRBD2. This CDR3 has 17 amino acids. The J segment lost 4 bases and the V segment lost 0 bases, leaving 12 bases of the junction unmatched. Germline CDR1 is LNHNV and CDR2 is YYDKDF (reference sequence). CDR3 coding DNA: TGTGCCACCAGCAGAGATCGGGCAGCCGGGGGGATATACGAGCAGTACTTC. Translation: CATSRDRAAGGIYEQYF.

The chain joins TRBV11-2 to TRBJ2-1, with 7 bases matching TRBD1. The V gene end was trimmed by 0 bases and the J gene end by 4 bases; junction bases not matched to a gene: 3. CDR1 and CDR2 from the germline V gene are SGHAT and FQNNGV. This CDR3 has 15 amino acids. DNA for the CDR3: TGTGCCAGCAGCTTAGAGGGACAGCCTTACAATGAGCAGTTCTTC. This encodes CASSLEGQPYNEQFF.

V usage is TRBV3-1 (or the pseudogene TRBV3-2) and J usage is TRBJ2-1, with 7 bases matching TRBD1. Per germline, CDR1 LGHDT and CDR2 YNNKEL (reference sequence). Trimming cost V 4 bases and J 7 bases; bases outside gene matches: 10. This CDR3 is 15 amino acids long. The CDR3 reads CASSRAGTAVNEQFF. In DNA, the CDR3 is TGTGCCAGCAGCCGTGCCGGGACAGCTGTAAATGAGCAGTTCTTC.

J is TRBJ1-1 and V is TRBV30; D gene uncertain. The CDR3 sequence is 11 residues long. Trimming stripped 8 bases from V and 6 bases from J, with 13 bases between. Germline V gene data show CDR1 as GTSNPN and CDR2 as SVGIG (reference sequence). CDR3 bases: TGTGCCGGCACCTTAGGCCCTGAAGCTTTCTTT. It codes for CAGTLGPEAFF. Full variable domain (rest looked up from reference TRBV30 and TRBJ1-1): SQTIHQWPATLVQPVGSPLSLECTVEGTSNPNLYWYRQAAGRGLQLLFYSVGIGQISSEVPQNLSASRPQDRQFILSSKKLLLSDSGFYLCAGTLGPEAFFGQGTRLTVV.

The V call is TRBV7-2, the J call TRBJ1-1; tentatively, D is TRBD1 (6 bases). The ends were cut back, 5 bases at V and 4 bases at J, with 14 bases in the middle. CDR1 SGHTA and CDR2 FQGNSA come from the germline V gene. This CDR3 has 14 residues. The CDR3 nucleotides are TGTGCCAGCAGCCCACAATCAGGGGTCACTGAAGCTTTCTTT. It yields the protein CASSPQSGVTEAFF.

The rearrangement uses TRBV21-1 and TRBJ2-7; TRBD2 reflects the table's D call only, with no check against the DNA. TRBV21-1 is termed a pseudogene. The CDR3 is 15 amino acids. CDR3 DNA: TGTGCCAGCAGACTGGAGCGGGGTAGCTCCTACGAGCAGTACTTC. Amino acids: CASRLERGSSYEQYF.

The CDR3 loop reads CASSFRGGGETQYF. As DNA, the CDR3 is TGTGCCAGCTCCTTTCGCGGGGGAGGAGAGACCCAGTACTTC. The chain recombines TRBV5-5 with TRBJ2-5, with 7 bases lining up with TRBD2. V shed 7 bases and J 4 bases; nucleotides not matched to a gene: 10. Germline loops: CDR1 SGHKS, CDR2 YYEKEE (reference sequence). CDR3 length: 14 residues.

CDR3 nucleotides: TGTGCCAGCAGCGGTACTTATTCTCCTGCAACTAATGAAAAACTGTTTTTT. It specifies CASSGTYSPATNEKLFF. This sequence joins TRBV7-2 and TRBJ1-4; no definite D call. V was trimmed by 5 bases and J by 0 bases, leaving 16 bases between them. The V gene's germline CDR1 is SGHTA and CDR2 FQGNSA. The CDR3 sequence is 17 residues long.

Concerning this clone: This sample also contains other DNA sequences that code for the same CDR3. The gene calls are TRBV9 and TRBJ2-5, with TRBD2 matching over 7 bases. This CDR3 has 13 amino acids. Germline-derived CDR1 and CDR2 are SGDLS and YYNGEE. V shed 4 bases, J shed 5 bases, and the junction held 5 bases outside the gene matches. The CDR3 spells CASSPSRGETQYF. DNA of the CDR3: TGTGCCAGCAGCCCCTCGCGGGGGGAGACCCAGTACTTC.

The chain is built from TRBV6-5 and TRBJ2-3; 14 nucleotides line up with TRBD2. The CDR3 runs to 15 residues. Looked up from germline, CDR1 is MNHEY and CDR2 is SVGAGI. The ends lost 6 bases at V and 1 base at J; junction bases unmatched: 0. The CDR3 DNA follows: TGTGCCAGCAGGACTAGCGGGGGGGGCACAGATACGCAGTATTTT. The encoded protein is CASRTSGGGTDTQYF.

The rearrangement links TRBV5-4 to TRBJ1-4; TRBD1 agrees at 8 bases. The CDR3 extends over 16 amino acids. Trimming took 0 bases from V and 4 from J; bases not matched to a gene: 5. Per germline, CDR1 SGHNT and CDR2 YYREEE (reference sequence). The DNA for the CDR3 is TGTGCCAGCAGCTTGGGCCAGGGGGCTGTTAATGAAAAACTGTTTTTT. This gives the protein CASSLGQGAVNEKLFF. Full variable domain (rest looked up from reference TRBV5-4 and TRBJ1-4): ETGVTQSPTHLIKTRGQQVTLRCSSQSGHNTVSWYQQALGQGPQFIFQYYREEENGRGNFPPRFSGLQFPNYSSELNVNALELDDSALYLCASSLGQGAVNEKLFFGSGTQLSVL.

The V and J genes are TRBV7-2 and TRBJ2-3; TRBD2 matches 8 bases. The V gene's germline CDR1 is SGHTA and CDR2 FQGNSA. J was trimmed by 4 bases and V by 3 bases; bases with no gene match: 9. The CDR3 is 16 amino acids. CDR3 in DNA: TGTGCCAGCAGCTTCCCTCCGGGGGGGCCTGCAGATACGCAGTATTTT. Protein: CASSFPPGGPADTQYF.

This chain links TRBV11-3 with TRBJ2-3, with D unclear. The V gene lost 5 bases and the J gene lost 1 base, with 13 bases spanning the gap. In germline, CDR1 is SGHNT, CDR2 YENEEA. The CDR3 spans 15 residues. CDR3 in amino acids: CASSALGSRTDTQYF. The CDR3 bases are TGTGCCAGCAGCGCATTGGGCAGTCGCACAGATACGCAGTATTTT.

The chain couples TRBV14 to TRBJ1-2; 8 bases agree with TRBD1. The V gene's germline CDR1 is SGHDN and CDR2 FVKESK. V was clipped by 3 bases and J by 7 bases; unmatched bases: 13. This CDR3 comprises 16 residues. Here the CDR3 reads CASSHEQDRGDIGYTF. Here the CDR3 DNA reads TGTGCCAGCAGCCACGAACAAGACAGGGGTGATATTGGCTACACCTTC.

The rearrangement uses TRBV9 and TRBJ1-2, with D tentatively TRBD1 (5 bases). Looked up from germline, CDR1 is SGDLS and CDR2 is YYNGEE. This CDR3 spans 12 amino acids. The V end lost 3 bases, the J end lost 4 bases, and 7 bases lay between the germline ends. CDR3 amino acids: CASSGTSYGYTF. The CDR3 DNA is TGTGCCAGCAGCGGGACAAGCTATGGCTACACCTTC.

This clone came up once. The V call is TRBV9, the J call TRBJ1-1; 7 bases are shared with TRBD1. Unmatched junction bases numbered 6, after V lost 0 bases and J lost 4 bases. There are 15 residues in the CDR3. In germline, CDR1 is SGDLS, CDR2 YYNGEE. CDR3 region: CASSVAPQGTTEAFF. The CDR3 DNA reads TGTGCCAGCAGCGTAGCTCCACAGGGGACCACTGAAGCTTTCTTT.

This clone appeared once. The V call is TRBV27, the J call TRBJ2-3, with D maybe TRBD1 (6 bases). The CDR3 sequence is 13 residues long. Germline V lookup: CDR1 MNHEY, CDR2 SMNVEV (reference sequence). V lost 7 bases and J 3 bases, leaving 11 bases between the germline ends. This chain's CDR3 is CASNPTGTDTQYF. For the CDR3, the DNA is TGTGCCAGCAACCCAACAGGGACAGATACGCAGTATTTT.

The chain couples TRBV5-5 to TRBJ1-2, with D maybe TRBD1 (5 bases). Per the germline V gene, CDR1 is SGHKS and CDR2 is YYEKEE (reference sequence). The CDR3 runs to 14 residues. Trimming pared 0 bases from V and 4 bases from J, leaving 10 bases between. The DNA of the CDR3 is TGTGCCAGCAGCTTGGAGCAGGGAGCCTATGGCTACACCTTC. Its translation is CASSLEQGAYGYTF.

CDR3 coding DNA: TGTGCCAGCAGTTGGGGACAGAGGAATTCACCCCTCCACTTT. It translates to CASSWGQRNSPLHF. The chain couples TRBV6-5 to TRBJ1-6, with TRBD1 matching over 7 bases. Germline trimming cut 4 bases from V and 7 bases from J; bases unmatched to any gene: 4. CDR3 size: 14 residues. Germline V gene lookup returns CDR1 MNHEY and CDR2 SVGAGI.

The V call is TRBV5-4, the J call TRBJ1-6, with 8 bases fitting TRBD1. The length of the CDR3 is 16 residues. The V segment lost 4 bases and the J segment 3 bases; nucleotides outside the gene matches: 6. Germline V gene data show CDR1 as SGHNT and CDR2 as YYREEE (reference sequence). The CDR3 spells CASSPGQGDYNSPLHF. The CDR3 DNA sequence: TGTGCCAGCAGCCCAGGACAGGGCGACTATAATTCACCCCTCCACTTT.

This clone came up a few times. This chain connects TRBV7-9 to TRBJ2-5; 12 nucleotides agree with TRBD1. V was pared by 4 bases and J by 5 bases, with 5 bases of the junction left unmatched. Germline V gene lookup returns CDR1 SEHNR and CDR2 FQNEAQ (reference sequence). The CDR3 sequence is 15 residues long. CDR3 in amino acids: CASSSGTGGSETQYF. The DNA for the CDR3 is TGTGCCAGCAGCTCCGGGACAGGGGGCTCGGAGACCCAGTACTTC.

V usage is TRBV28 and J usage is TRBJ2-1; TRBD2 matches at 9 bases. The length of the CDR3 is 17 residues. The germline V gene has CDR1 MDHEN and CDR2 SYDVKM. V lost 4 bases to trimming and J lost 5 bases; unmatched junction nucleotides: 12. The CDR3 spells CASSYVSGGISHNEQFF. The CDR3 nucleotides are TGTGCCAGCAGTTACGTTAGCGGGGGTATTAGTCACAATGAGCAGTTCTTC.

This clone was recorded only once. V usage is TRBV11-3 and J usage is TRBJ1-1; no clear D gene. The V and J ends lost 7 bases and 4 bases respectively, with 10 bases between them. CDR1 SGHNT and CDR2 YENEEA come from the germline V gene. CDR3 length: 12 amino acids. Written as DNA, the CDR3 is TGTGCCAGCACCTCAGGAGGCACTGAAGCTTTCTTT. This translates into CASTSGGTEAFF.

The V gene is TRBV5-1, the J gene TRBJ1-3; 7 nucleotides line up with TRBD1. The CDR3 is 16 residues long. Looked up from germline, CDR1 is SGHRS and CDR2 is YFSETQ. Trimming cost V 4 bases and J 3 bases; bases outside gene matches: 10. The DNA for the CDR3 is TGCGCCAGCAGCACGTCGACAGGGTTCGGTGGAAACACCATATATTTT. This sequence encodes CASSTSTGFGGNTIYF.

The chain links TRBV28 to TRBJ2-7; D is perhaps TRBD1 (6 bases). CDR1 is MDHEN and CDR2 is SYDVKM in the germline V gene. Trimming cost V 2 bases and J 7 bases, with 12 bases left between them. The CDR3 contains 13 residues. The CDR3 reads CASSLTGPGEQYF. The DNA of the CDR3 is TGTGCCAGCAGTTTAACAGGGCCGGGGGAGCAGTACTTC.

The V gene is TRBV15, the J gene TRBJ2-7; 9 nucleotides agree with TRBD1. The V and J ends lost 0 bases and 0 bases, in that order; junction bases with no gene match: 6. The CDR3 extends over 17 amino acids. CDR1 is LNHNV and CDR2 is YYDKDF in the germline V gene (reference sequence). CDR3 sequence (DNA): TGTGCCACCAGCAGAGATGCGGGACAGGGCCTCTCCTACGAGCAGTACTTC. Its protein is CATSRDAGQGLSYEQYF. Using reference TRBV15 and TRBJ2-7 for the parts outside the CDR3, the full variable domain is DAMVIQNPRYQVTQFGKPVTLSCSQTLNHNVMYWYQQKSSQAPKLLFHYYDKDFNNEADTPDNFQSRRPNTSFCFLDIRSPGLGDTAMYLCATSRDAGQGLSYEQYFGPGTRLTVT.

The chain combines TRBV6-6 with TRBJ2-1; TRBD1 agrees at 9 bases. Germline-derived CDR1 and CDR2 are MNHNY and SVGAGI (reference sequence). The CDR3 spans 16 residues. After removal of 5 bases from V and 3 bases from J, the junction contained 8 bases not matched to a gene. CDR3: CASSQTGTGIYNEQFF. CDR3 coding DNA: TGTGCCAGCAGTCAGACCGGGACAGGGATCTACAATGAGCAGTTCTTC.

The gene calls are TRBV9 and TRBJ1-1; unclear D gene. CDR1 SGDLS and CDR2 YYNGEE come from the germline V gene. The V and J ends lost 1 base and 1 base respectively, with 11 bases between them. CDR3 length: 15 residues. CDR3: CASSVPDGENTEAFF. CDR3 DNA sequence: TGTGCCAGCAGCGTACCGGACGGGGAGAACACTGAAGCTTTCTTT.